This paragraph covers one T cell receptor beta chain sequence. A much bigger clone sits one base away, suggesting this may be a read error. Sequencing was performed with immunoSEQ multiplex PCR; in TCRdb, only in-frame clones are kept and a portion is missing. The data contain about 1,800,000 clones, about 95% of them singletons. The entry originates in a study of shared clonotypes between healthy human individuals. The V gene's germline CDR1 is SGDLS and CDR2 YYNGEE. The CDR3 extends over 15 amino acids. Terminally differentiated effector memory CD45RA+ cells were excluded by CCR7 positive selection of CD45RO-negative cells.

The gene calls are TRBV9 and TRBJ1-2; the D is unclear. The receptor was isolated from a man in his late teens or twenties in good health. Sequencing was done on a sample of naive CD8+ T cells sorted from blood. CDR3 coding DNA: TGTGCCAGCACCGGATCACGCCCCGCAAAAGAGGGCTACATCTTC. Its protein is CASTGSRPAKEGYIF.